There are a few counts of the clone carrying this TCR beta chain. These data are taken from a study of blood T cell repertoires in COVID-19. Study background: The cDNA or gDNA used as material had been derived from T cells, B-cell-depleted T cells, or PBMCs.

Trimming stripped 8 bases from V and 0 bases from J, with 14 bases between. Per the germline V gene, CDR1 is ENHRY and CDR2 is SYGVKD. The CDR3 covers 14 residues. Generated by immunoSEQ multiplex PCR, the TCRdb table keeps only in-frame clones and is missing some. The data contain just over 70,000 clones, about four fifths of them singletons. The chain is built from TRBV10-3 and TRBJ2-7; TRBD1 might be the D (6 bases). The sequencing input was peripheral blood. The sequence was obtained from a man in his 70s who had recovered from COVID-19. The DNA for the CDR3 is TGTGCCATCCAGAGGGACACTAGCTCCTACGAGCAGTACTTC. Its protein is CAIQRDTSSYEQYF.